This TCR beta chain was sequenced in a study of vaccination and CD4 T cells after COVID-19. Study-wide background: Six male and four female convalescents took part, two of them Hispanic. Between diagnosis and the drawing of post-COVID samples lay a median roughly 91 days (range 35 to 161).

Cultured CD4+ T cell DNA was sequenced using the Oncomine TCR Beta short-read assay. CD4+ T cells were cultured, and genomic DNA was extracted from them. From the PCR reads, TCRdb called clonotypes with MiXCR, one entry per CDR3 protein. The sample gives approximately 21,000 distinct CDR3 sequences, about 61% of which show up once; about 7.1% is in the top ten. The V gene's germline CDR1 is MNHEY and CDR2 SVGEGT. The CDR3 is 14 amino acids. Trimming cost V 6 bases and J 6 bases; bases outside gene matches: 9. On this clonotype: What it binds is unknown.

Noted treatment: approximately 9-day PBMC culture with coronavirus spike peptide pools or control peptides (ViraFEST assay). ViraFEST used peptide pools to expand antigen-specific T cells, then sequenced TCRs. The sample taken for sequencing was CD4+ T cells from blood, cultured in vitro. V is TRBV6-2 or TRBV6-3 and J is TRBJ2-3; 7 positions agree with TRBD1. The origin of this receptor is a human donor who had recovered from COVID-19. CDR3 coding DNA: TGTGCCAGCAGGAGGGGGCGGACACCGGATACGCAGTATTTT. It encodes CASRRGRTPDTQYF.